This T cell receptor (beta chain) was profiled in a study of cytomegalovirus exposure and HLA in healthy donors. With 60 Vbeta and 13 Jbeta primers, the PCR was carried out. Here immunoSEQ multiplex PCR was the method, and the copy in TCRdb shows in-frame clones only, minus some. This sample has some 150,000 clones; 73% occur once, and the top ten carry 13% to 15%. The receptor comes from a human donor in good health. Input material: PBMCs.

CDR3 DNA: TGTGCCATCAGATCGGGACAGGGCGATGAGCAGTTCTTC. Its protein product is CAIRSGQGDEQFF. The chain recombines TRBV10-3 with TRBJ2-1, with 9 bases fitting TRBD1. This CDR3 spans 13 amino acids. Germline-derived CDR1 and CDR2 are ENHRY and SYGVKD. Trimming cost V 6 bases and J 8 bases; bases outside gene matches: 5.